This T cell receptor (beta chain) stems from a study of T cell responses to AZD1222 COVID-19 vaccine. Study-wide findings and caveats: CD4 TCRs linked to vaccination spanned spike, dominating at 160-218 and 743-854. In a largely white British group with more females than males, clonal diversity was possibly underestimated. The peak T cell response came first, and repertoires were sampled only after it. Spike-specific TCR repertoires showed rising breadth and depth after two AZD1222 doses.

Some clones are missing from TCRdb's copy, which holds only in-frame ones; the method was immunoSEQ multiplex PCR. The table records some 170,000 clones, approximately 95% of them present only once. The CDR3 sequence is 12 residues long. Germline lookup yields CDR1 KGHDR and CDR2 SFDVKD. V lost 6 bases and J 4 bases, leaving 7 bases between the germline ends. A word on this clone: The antigen is unknown.

The gene calls are TRBV24-1 and TRBJ2-3; D uncertain. The starting material was peripheral blood, obtained 28 days after the second dose of the MenACWY control vaccine. The clonotype was recovered from an adult who received the MenACWY meningococcal vaccine as a control. The CDR3 DNA follows: TGTGCCACCAGTCCGGGTTCAGATACGCAGTATTTT. It specifies CATSPGSDTQYF.